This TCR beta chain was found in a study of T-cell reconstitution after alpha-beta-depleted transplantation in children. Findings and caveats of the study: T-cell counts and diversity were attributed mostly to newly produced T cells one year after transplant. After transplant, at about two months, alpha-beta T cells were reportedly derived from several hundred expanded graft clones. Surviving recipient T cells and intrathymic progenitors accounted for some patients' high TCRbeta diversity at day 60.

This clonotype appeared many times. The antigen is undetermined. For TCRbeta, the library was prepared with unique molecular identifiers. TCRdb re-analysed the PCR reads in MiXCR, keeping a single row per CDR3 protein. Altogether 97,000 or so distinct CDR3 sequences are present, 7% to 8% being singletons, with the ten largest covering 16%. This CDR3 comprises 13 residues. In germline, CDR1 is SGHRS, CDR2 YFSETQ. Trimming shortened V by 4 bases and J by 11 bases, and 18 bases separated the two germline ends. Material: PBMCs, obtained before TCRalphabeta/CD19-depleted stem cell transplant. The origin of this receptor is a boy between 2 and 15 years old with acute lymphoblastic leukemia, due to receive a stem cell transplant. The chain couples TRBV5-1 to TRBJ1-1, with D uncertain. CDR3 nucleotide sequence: TGCGCCAGCAGCGCCGACTTCGGTATGTGGGCTTTCTTT. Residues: CASSADFGMWAFF.